The 14 T cell receptor beta chains presented below share a single source sample, sequenced in a study of cytomegalovirus exposure and HLA in healthy donors. PCR amplification relied on 60 Vbeta primers (plus 13 Jbeta primers). Assay used: immunoSEQ multiplex PCR; TCRdb lists only in-frame clones, some missing. With 150,000 to 200,000 clones in the sample, the ten largest clones hold 0.7% to 1%. The sequenced sample consisted of PBMCs. The receptors were gathered from a woman in her late teens or twenties in good health and CMV-seropositive.

On this clone itself: The junction does not match germline at one end; this may be a read error. The chain recombines TRBV30 with TRBJ2-1, with D possibly being TRBD2 (6 bases). Germline V gene sequence: CDR1 GTSNPN, CDR2 SVGIG (reference sequence). The CDR3 loop spans 13 amino acids. Here the CDR3 reads CAWTSAVYSEQFF. In DNA, the CDR3 is TGTGCCTGGACTAGCGCGGTTTACAGTGAGCAGTTCTTC.

In DNA form, the CDR3 reads TGTGCCAGCAGCACCTTAACCGGGACAGGGCCTCACGAGCAGTACTTC. Translating gives CASSTLTGTGPHEQYF. The V and J genes are TRBV12-1 and TRBJ2-7; the listed D gene, TRBD1, was not tested against the DNA. TRBV12-1 is deemed a pseudogene. This CDR3 spans 16 amino acids.

V gene TRBV2 combines with J gene TRBJ1-3, with unresolved D. CDR1 and CDR2 (germline): SNHLY, FYNNEI. Trimming took 5 bases from V and 11 from J, leaving 10 bases between them. This CDR3 has 11 residues. For the CDR3, the DNA is TGTGCCAGCAGTCCCAGGTCCCCCATATATTTT. Translated: CASSPRSPIYF. The whole variable domain, remainder taken from reference TRBV2 and TRBJ1-3, is EPEVTQTPSHQVTQMGQEVILRCVPISNHLYFYWYRQILGQKVEFLVSFYNNEISEKSEIFDDQFSVERPDGSNFTLKIRSTKLEDSAMYFCASSPRSPIYFGEGSWLTVV.

The chain couples TRBV10-1 to TRBJ2-3, with 7 positions matching TRBD2. This CDR3 contains 15 residues. The junction had 5 bases not matched to a gene; V was cut back by 3 bases and J by 2 bases. Germline lookup yields CDR1 WNHNN and CDR2 SYGVQD (reference sequence). CDR3: CASSDRDYYTDTQYF. The CDR3 nucleotides are TGCGCCAGCAGTGACCGGGACTACTACACAGATACGCAGTATTTT.

The V call is TRBV30, the J call TRBJ2-2, with 10 bases lining up with TRBD1. Germline-derived CDR1 and CDR2 are GTSNPN and SVGIG (reference sequence). The CDR3 spans 16 residues. V was clipped by 1 base and J by 5 bases; unmatched bases: 7. DNA of the CDR3: TGTGCCTGGAGTGGGGGGACAGGGGAAAGGACCGGGGAGCTGTTTTTT. It translates to CAWSGGTGERTGELFF.

This chain connects TRBV19 to TRBJ1-1; D may be TRBD1 (6 bases). The CDR3 consists of 16 residues. V lost 6 bases and J lost 1, with 18 bases in between. Germline lookup yields CDR1 LNHDA and CDR2 SQIVND (reference sequence). CDR3 amino acids: CASRDGGAGANTEAFF. CDR3 coding DNA: TGTGCCAGTAGAGATGGGGGGGCAGGGGCGAACACTGAAGCTTTCTTT.

The rearrangement joins TRBV28 to TRBJ2-3; 8 positions match TRBD2. CDR3 size: 15 residues. Germline V gives CDR1 MDHEN, CDR2 SYDVKM. V lost 5 bases, J lost 1 base, and 5 bases stayed unmatched. Here the CDR3 DNA reads TGTGCCAGCAGTGGTAGCGGGGAAGGCACAGATACGCAGTATTTT. Its protein is CASSGSGEGTDTQYF.

V gene TRBV2 combines with J gene TRBJ1-2; TRBD1 might be the D (6 bases). Trimming took off 4 bases at V and 7 bases at J, with 19 bases between the two ends. Looked up from germline, CDR1 is SNHLY and CDR2 is FYNNEI. CDR3 length: 15 residues. CDR3 sequence (DNA): TGTGCCAGCAGTGTACCTCAGGGGTACCCTTCTGGCTACACCTTC. Residues: CASSVPQGYPSGYTF.

The gene calls are TRBV7-9 and TRBJ2-1; 7 bases are shared with TRBD1. This CDR3 region has 16 residues. The germline CDR1 and CDR2 sequences are SEHNR and FQNEAQ (reference sequence). With V trimmed by 3 bases and J by 4 bases, 9 bases remained unmatched. CDR3 sequence (DNA): TGTGCCAGCAGCTTCCCTGGGACAGTAAGTTACAATGAGCAGTTCTTC. It specifies CASSFPGTVSYNEQFF.

This chain connects TRBV18 to TRBJ2-5; tentatively, D is TRBD1 (5 bases). V was trimmed by 6 bases and J by 5 bases, leaving 10 bases between them. The CDR3 consists of 12 residues. From germline, CDR1 is KGHSH and CDR2 LQKENI. The CDR3 sequence is CASSLPGETQYF. The CDR3 nucleotides read TGTGCCAGCTCCCTGCCAGGGGAGACCCAGTACTTC.

Turning to this clone: This CDR3 is also generated by other DNA sequences in the sample. This sequence joins TRBV6-5 and TRBJ2-3, with 9 bases that match TRBD1. Germline V gene data show CDR1 as MNHEY and CDR2 as SVGAGI. The ends lost 5 bases at V and 3 bases at J; junction bases unmatched: 6. CDR3 length equals 15 residues. The CDR3 loop is CASSLGQGGTDTQYF. The CDR3 DNA reads as TGTGCCAGCAGTCTGGGACAGGGAGGTACAGATACGCAGTATTTT.

This chain uses TRBV2 with TRBJ2-3; 7 bases fit TRBD2. The junction had 6 bases not matched to a gene; V was cut back by 6 bases and J by 3 bases. The CDR3 length is 14 residues. Germline CDR1 is SNHLY and CDR2 is FYNNEI. CDR3 sequence: CASSQSSGTDTQYF. Written as DNA, the CDR3 is TGTGCCAGCAGCCAATCTAGCGGAACAGATACGCAGTATTTT. The variable domain in full, with the rest retrieved from reference TRBV2 and TRBJ2-3, is EPEVTQTPSHQVTQMGQEVILRCVPISNHLYFYWYRQILGQKVEFLVSFYNNEISEKSEIFDDQFSVERPDGSNFTLKIRSTKLEDSAMYFCASSQSSGTDTQYFGPGTRLTVL.

The chain uses TRBV9 and TRBJ2-7, with 7 bases identical to TRBD1. V was clipped by 2 bases and J by 4 bases; unmatched bases: 6. The CDR3 totals 14 residues. Germline values: CDR1 SGDLS, CDR2 YYNGEE. CDR3 DNA: TGTGCCAGCAGCGTTGACAGGGATGGTTACGAGCAGTACTTC. It encodes CASSVDRDGYEQYF.

The chain joins TRBV27 to TRBJ2-7, with D perhaps TRBD1 (6 bases). CDR3 size: 16 residues. V was trimmed by 4 bases and J by 4 bases, leaving 20 bases between them. Per the germline V gene, CDR1 is MNHEY and CDR2 is SMNVEV (reference sequence). The CDR3 protein is CASSSSRGHLTYEQYF. CDR3 sequence (DNA): TGTGCCAGCAGTTCCTCCAGGGGACATCTTACTTACGAGCAGTACTTC.